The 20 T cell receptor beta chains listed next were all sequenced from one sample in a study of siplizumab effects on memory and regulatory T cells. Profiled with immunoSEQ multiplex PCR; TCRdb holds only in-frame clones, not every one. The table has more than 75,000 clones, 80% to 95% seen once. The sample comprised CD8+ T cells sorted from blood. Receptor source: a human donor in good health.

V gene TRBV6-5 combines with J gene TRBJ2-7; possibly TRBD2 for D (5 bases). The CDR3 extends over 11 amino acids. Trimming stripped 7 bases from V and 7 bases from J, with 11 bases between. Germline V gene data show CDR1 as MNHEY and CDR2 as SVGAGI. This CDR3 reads CASTQWREQYF. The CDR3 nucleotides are TGTGCCAGCACGCAATGGAGGGAGCAGTACTTC.

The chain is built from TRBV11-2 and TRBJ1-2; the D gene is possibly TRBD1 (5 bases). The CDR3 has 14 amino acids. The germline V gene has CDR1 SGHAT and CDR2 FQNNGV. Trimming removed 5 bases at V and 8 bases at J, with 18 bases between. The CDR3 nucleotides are TGTGCCAGCAGCGAACAGGATTGGGAAGTGGGCTACACCTTC. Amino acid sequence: CASSEQDWEVGYTF.

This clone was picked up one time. CDR3 amino acids: CASSYLAGGGTDTQYF. DNA of the CDR3: TGTGCCAGCAGTTACCTAGCGGGAGGTGGCACAGATACGCAGTATTTT. V is TRBV6-6 and J is TRBJ2-3; 11 nucleotides align to TRBD2. The CDR3 consists of 16 residues. Germline V gives CDR1 MNHNY, CDR2 SVGAGI (reference sequence). J gave up 1 base and V 2 bases, and 2 bases lay outside the gene matches.

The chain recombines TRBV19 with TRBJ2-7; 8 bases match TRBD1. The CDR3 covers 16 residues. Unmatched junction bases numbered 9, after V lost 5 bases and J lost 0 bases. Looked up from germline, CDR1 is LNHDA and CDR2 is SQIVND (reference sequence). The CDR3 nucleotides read TGTGCCAGTAGTGGCAGCGACAGGGGTTTCTCCTACGAGCAGTACTTC. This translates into CASSGSDRGFSYEQYF.

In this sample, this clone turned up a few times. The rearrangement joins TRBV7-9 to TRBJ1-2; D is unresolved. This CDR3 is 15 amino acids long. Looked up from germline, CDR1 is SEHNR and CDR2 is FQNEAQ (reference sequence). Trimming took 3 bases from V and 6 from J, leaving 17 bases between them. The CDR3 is CASSLGGGTKHGYTF. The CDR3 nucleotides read TGTGCCAGCAGCTTGGGCGGAGGAACCAAACATGGCTACACCTTC.

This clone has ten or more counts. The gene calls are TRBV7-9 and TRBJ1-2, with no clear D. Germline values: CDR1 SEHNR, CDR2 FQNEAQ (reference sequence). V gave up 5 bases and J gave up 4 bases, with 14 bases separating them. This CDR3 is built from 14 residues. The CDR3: CASSDSGLPYGYTF. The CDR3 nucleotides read TGTGCCAGCAGCGACTCCGGACTTCCCTATGGCTACACCTTC.

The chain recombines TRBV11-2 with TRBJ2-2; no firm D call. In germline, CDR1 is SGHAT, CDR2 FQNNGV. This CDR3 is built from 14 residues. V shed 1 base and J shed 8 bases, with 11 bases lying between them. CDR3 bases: TGTGCCAGCAGCTTAGGGGTCGTGAGTGGGGAGCTGTTTTTT. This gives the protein CASSLGVVSGELFF.

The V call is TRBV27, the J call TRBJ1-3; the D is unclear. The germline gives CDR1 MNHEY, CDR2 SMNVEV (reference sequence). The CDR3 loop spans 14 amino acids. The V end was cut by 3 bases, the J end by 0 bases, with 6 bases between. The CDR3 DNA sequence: TGTGCCAGCAGTTTTTCCGGCTCTGGAAACACCATATATTTT. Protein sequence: CASSFSGSGNTIYF.

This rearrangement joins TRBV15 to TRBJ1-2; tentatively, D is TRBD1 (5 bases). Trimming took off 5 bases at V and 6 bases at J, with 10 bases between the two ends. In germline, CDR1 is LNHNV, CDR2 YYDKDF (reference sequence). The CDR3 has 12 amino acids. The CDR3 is CATSGGGDGYTF. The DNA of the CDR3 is TGTGCCACCAGCGGGGGAGGAGATGGCTACACCTTC.

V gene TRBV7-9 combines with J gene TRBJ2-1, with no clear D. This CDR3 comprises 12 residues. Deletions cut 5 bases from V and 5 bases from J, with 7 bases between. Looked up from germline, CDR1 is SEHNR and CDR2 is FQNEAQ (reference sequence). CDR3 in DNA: TGTGCCAGCAGCCTGGAACACAATGAGCAGTTCTTC. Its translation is CASSLEHNEQFF. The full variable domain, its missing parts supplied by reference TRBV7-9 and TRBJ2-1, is DTGVSQNPRHKITKRGQNVTFRCDPISEHNRLYWYRQTLGQGPEFLTYFQNEAQLEKSRLLSDRFSAERPKGSFSTLEIQRTEQGDSAMYLCASSLEHNEQFFGPGTRLTVL.

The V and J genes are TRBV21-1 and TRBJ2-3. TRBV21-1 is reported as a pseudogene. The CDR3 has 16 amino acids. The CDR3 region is CASSKVGDGRTDTQYF. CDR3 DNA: TGTGCCAGCAGCAAAGTTGGTGACGGTCGCACAGATACGCAGTATTTT.

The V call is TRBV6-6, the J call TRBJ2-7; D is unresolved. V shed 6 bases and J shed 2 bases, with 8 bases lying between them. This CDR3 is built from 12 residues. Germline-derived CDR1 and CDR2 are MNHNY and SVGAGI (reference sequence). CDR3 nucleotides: TGTGCCAGCAGCCTCCTGACCTACGAGCAGTACTTC. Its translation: CASSLLTYEQYF.

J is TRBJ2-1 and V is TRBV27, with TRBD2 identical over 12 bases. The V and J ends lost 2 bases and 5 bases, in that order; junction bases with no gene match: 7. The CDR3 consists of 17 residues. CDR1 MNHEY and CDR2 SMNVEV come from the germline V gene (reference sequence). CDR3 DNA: TGTGCCAGCAGTTTAGTGACGACTAGCGGGGGTGACAATGAGCAGTTCTTC. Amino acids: CASSLVTTSGGDNEQFF.

The CDR3 is CASSLGSGELFF. In nucleotides, the CDR3 is TGTGCCAGCAGTTTAGGTTCCGGGGAGCTGTTTTTT. The rearrangement joins TRBV27 to TRBJ2-2, with D unresolved. CDR1 and CDR2 (germline): MNHEY, SMNVEV (reference sequence). Trimming stripped 2 bases from V and 6 bases from J, with 4 bases between. The CDR3 runs to 12 residues.

The CDR3 spells CASSSSGSTRQYF. CDR3 DNA sequence: TGTGCCAGCAGCTCCTCGGGCAGCACTCGGCAGTACTTC. The chain has TRBV7-2 and TRBJ2-7; D unclear. The V gene's germline CDR1 is SGHTA and CDR2 FQGNSA. V dropped 4 bases and J dropped 9 bases, with 16 bases sitting between them. This CDR3 has 13 amino acids.

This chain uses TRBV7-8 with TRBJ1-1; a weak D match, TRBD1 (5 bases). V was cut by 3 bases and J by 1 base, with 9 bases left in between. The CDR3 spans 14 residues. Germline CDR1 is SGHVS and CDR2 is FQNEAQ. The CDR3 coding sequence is TGTGCCAGCAGCTTCGGGGGTCGGAACACTGAAGCTTTCTTT. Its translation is CASSFGGRNTEAFF.

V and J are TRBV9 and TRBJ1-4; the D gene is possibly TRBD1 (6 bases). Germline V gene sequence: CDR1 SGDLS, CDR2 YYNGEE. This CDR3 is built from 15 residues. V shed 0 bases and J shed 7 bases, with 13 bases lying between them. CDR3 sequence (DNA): TGTGCCAGCAGCGTAGGAGGGGGGCGCCCTGAAAAACTGTTTTTT. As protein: CASSVGGGRPEKLFF. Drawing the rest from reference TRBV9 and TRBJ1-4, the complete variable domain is DSGVTQTPKHLITATGQRVTLRCSPRSGDLSVYWYQQSLDQGLQFLIQYYNGEERAKGNILERFSAQQFPDLHSELNLSSLELGDSALYFCASSVGGGRPEKLFFGSGTQLSVL.

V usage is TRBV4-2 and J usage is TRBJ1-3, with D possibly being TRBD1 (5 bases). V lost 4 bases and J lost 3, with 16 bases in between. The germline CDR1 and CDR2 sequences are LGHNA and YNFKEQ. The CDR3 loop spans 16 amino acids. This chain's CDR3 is CASSLSGTGIGNTIYF. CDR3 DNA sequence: TGTGCCAGCAGCCTATCCGGGACGGGAATTGGAAACACCATATATTTT.

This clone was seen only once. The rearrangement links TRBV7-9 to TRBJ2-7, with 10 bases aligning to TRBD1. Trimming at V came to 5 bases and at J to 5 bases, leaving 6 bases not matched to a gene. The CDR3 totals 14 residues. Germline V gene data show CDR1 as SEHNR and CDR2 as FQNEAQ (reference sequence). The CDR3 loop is CASSPGDRGHEQYF. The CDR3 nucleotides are TGTGCCAGCAGCCCTGGGGACAGGGGACACGAGCAGTACTTC.

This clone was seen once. For the CDR3, the DNA is TGTGCCGTCGGGACAGGGGGCTACAATGAGCAGTTCTTC. This gives the protein CAVGTGGYNEQFF. This chain links TRBV2 with TRBJ2-1, with TRBD1 matching over 11 bases. Losses at the gene ends were 11 bases for V and 3 bases for J; bases not matched to a gene: 3. The CDR3 spans 13 residues. CDR1 and CDR2 from the germline V gene are SNHLY and FYNNEI.